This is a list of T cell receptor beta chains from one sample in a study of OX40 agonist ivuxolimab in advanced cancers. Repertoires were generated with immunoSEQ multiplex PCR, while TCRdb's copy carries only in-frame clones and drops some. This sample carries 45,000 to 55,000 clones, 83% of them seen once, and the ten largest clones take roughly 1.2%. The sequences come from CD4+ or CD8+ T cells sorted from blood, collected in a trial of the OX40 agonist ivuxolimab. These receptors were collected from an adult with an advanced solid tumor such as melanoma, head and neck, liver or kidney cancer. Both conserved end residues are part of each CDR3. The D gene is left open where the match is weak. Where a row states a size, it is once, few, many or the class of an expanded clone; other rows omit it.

CASSIVSRGALRYNEQFF	TGTGCCAGTAGTATAGTCTCGCGGGGGGCACTTAGGTACAATGAGCAGTTCTTC	TRBV19	NA	TRBJ2-1	TRBD2
CASRAILGNTEAFF	TGCGCCAGCCGAGCAATATTAGGGAACACTGAAGCTTTCTTT	TRBV5-1	NA	TRBJ1-1	NA
CASSSTVPQSRANVLTF	TGTGCCAGCAGCTCAACGGTGCCACAAAGTCGGGCCAACGTCCTGACTTTC	TRBV7-7	NA	TRBJ2-6	NA
CAAGYGYTF	TGTGCCGCGGGGTATGGCTACACCTTC	TRBV10-3	NA	TRBJ1-2	NA
CASSLARSSSGNTIYF	TGTGCCAGCAGCTTGGCCAGGTCGAGCTCTGGAAACACCATATATTTT	TRBV5-8	NA	TRBJ1-3	NA
CASRKPGQGARGYTF	TGTGCCAGCAGAAAGCCGGGACAGGGGGCGAGGGGCTACACCTTC	TRBV2	NA	TRBJ1-2	TRBD1
CASTQTGWNGYTF	TGTGCCAGTACCCAGACAGGGTGGAACGGCTACACCTTC	TRBV19	NA	TRBJ1-2	TRBD1
CASSPETGVAKNIQYF	TGTGCCAGCTCACCAGAGACAGGGGTAGCCAAAAACATTCAGTACTTC	TRBV18	NA	TRBJ2-4	TRBD1
CASSRGMTARGTEAFF	TGTGCCAGCAGCCGGGGAATGACAGCCCGAGGCACTGAAGCTTTCTTT	TRBV7-2	NA	TRBJ1-1	NA
CASSLNTGELFF	TGTGCCAGCAGCTTGAACACCGGGGAGCTGTTTTTT	TRBV7-2	NA	TRBJ2-2	NA
CASSTGFGREQTQYF	TGTGCCAGTAGTACAGGGTTTGGGAGGGAACAGACCCAGTACTTC	TRBV19	NA	TRBJ2-5	TRBD2
CASRYSGDSYEQYF	TGTGCCAGCAGATATAGCGGGGACTCCTACGAGCAGTACTTC	TRBV13	NA	TRBJ2-7	TRBD2
CASSLSSYGYTF	TGCGCCAGCAGCTTGTCCTCCTATGGCTACACCTTC	TRBV5-1	NA	TRBJ1-2	NA
CASKGGGAAETQYF	TGTGCCAGTAAGGGCGGGGGGGCCGCGGAGACCCAGTACTTC	TRBV19	NA	TRBJ2-5	TRBD2
CASSQPVAGRFPEQYF	TGCGCCAGCAGCCAACCCGTGGCAGGTCGGTTCCCGGAGCAGTACTTC	TRBV4-1	few	TRBJ2-7	NA
CASSPGQGPNSPLHF	TGCGCCAGCAGCCCCGGACAGGGGCCTAATTCACCCCTCCACTTT	TRBV4-1	NA	TRBJ1-6	TRBD1
CASSTPGDQPGLEARNEQFF	TGTGCCAGCAGTACCCCCGGTGACCAGCCGGGACTAGAAGCGAGGAATGAGCAGTTCTTC	TRBV7-8	NA	TRBJ2-1	TRBD2
CASSPGIGQSSYNEQFF	TGTGCCAGCAGCCCAGGGATCGGACAGAGCTCCTACAATGAGCAGTTCTTC	TRBV7-2	NA	TRBJ2-1	NA
CASSQTETAGRYWSQHF	TGTGCCAGCAGCCAAACCGAGACAGCAGGGAGATATTGGTCCCAGCATTTT	TRBV21-1	NA	TRBJ1-5	NA
CASSLSSGRQVISGEQYF	TGTGCCAGCAGCTTAAGTTCGGGGCGACAGGTAATTTCGGGAGAGCAGTACTTC	TRBV7-8	NA	TRBJ2-7	NA
CASSTQGPSSYNSPLHF	TGCGCCAGCAGTACTCAGGGCCCGAGCTCCTATAATTCACCCCTCCACTTT	TRBV5-1	NA	TRBJ1-6	NA
CASSRQGVGDTEAFF	TGTGCCAGCAGCCGACAGGGGGTTGGGGACACTGAAGCTTTCTTT	TRBV16	NA	TRBJ1-1	TRBD1
CSASVDTQYF	TGCAGTGCTTCAGTGGATACGCAGTATTTT	TRBV20-1	once	TRBJ2-3	NA
CASSLGGQWGYGYTF	TGTGCCAGCAGCTTAGGGGGACAATGGGGCTATGGCTACACCTTC	TRBV7-2	NA	TRBJ1-2	NA
CASSFGDGYTF	TGTGCCAGCAGTTTCGGCGATGGCTACACCTTC	TRBV28	few	TRBJ1-2	NA
CASSERQGSYNEQFF	TGTGCCAGCAGTGAACGACAGGGGTCCTACAATGAGCAGTTCTTC	TRBV6-1	NA	TRBJ2-1	TRBD1
CAAPRPPDTQYF	TGTGCCGCCCCTCGGCCGCCAGATACGCAGTATTTT	TRBV2	NA	TRBJ2-3	NA
CATKDVRGHTEAFF	TGTGCCACCAAGGACGTCAGGGGGCACACTGAAGCTTTCTTT	TRBV19	NA	TRBJ1-1	TRBD1
CSVVGTGPETQYF	TGCAGCGTTGTGGGGACAGGGCCCGAGACCCAGTACTTC	TRBV29-1	NA	TRBJ2-5	TRBD1
CATYTGAGELFF	TGTGCCACCTACACAGGGGCCGGGGAGCTGTTTTTT	TRBV2	NA	TRBJ2-2	TRBD1
CASSIARGAETQYF	TGTGCCAGCAGCATCGCTCGGGGAGCAGAGACCCAGTACTTC	TRBV7-2	NA	TRBJ2-5	NA
CASSRGTGGIYTIYF	TGTGCCAGCAGCCGCGGGACAGGGGGTATTTACACCATATATTTT	TRBV11-2	NA	TRBJ1-3	TRBD1
CASSFGRGDLDTQYF	TGTGCCAGCAGCTTTGGGCGGGGGGATTTAGATACGCAGTATTTT	TRBV7-2	NA	TRBJ2-3	TRBD2
CASRPGGSRGYTF	TGTGCCAGCAGACCAGGGGGTTCGCGAGGCTACACCTTC	TRBV6-1	NA	TRBJ1-2	TRBD1
CASSTSQGDRDREVRGYTF	TGTGCCAGCAGCACATCCCAGGGGGACAGGGACCGCGAGGTGCGTGGCTACACCTTC	TRBV7-2	NA	TRBJ1-2	TRBD1
CASSQGGAMYF	TGTGCCAGCAGCCAGGGGGGGGCCATGTACTTC	TRBV6-6	NA	TRBJ2-7	NA
CASSFGQGPRGGYTF	TGTGCCAGTAGTTTTGGACAGGGGCCTCGGGGAGGCTACACCTTC	TRBV19	NA	TRBJ1-2	TRBD1
CASSPSKPSGELFF	TGTGCCAGCAGCCCGTCCAAACCCTCCGGGGAGCTGTTTTTT	TRBV7-6	NA	TRBJ2-2	NA
CASSEWAGTNTGELFF	TGTGCCAGCAGTGAGTGGGCGGGGACGAACACCGGGGAGCTGTTTTTT	TRBV6-4	NA	TRBJ2-2	NA
CASSSIGSGANVLTF	TGTGCCAGTAGTTCTATAGGGTCTGGGGCCAACGTCCTGACTTTC	TRBV19	medium-sized	TRBJ2-6	NA
CASSLGDVRALHF	TGTGCCAGCAGCTTAGGTGACGTTAGGGCCCTCCACTTT	TRBV7-2	NA	TRBJ1-6	NA
CASSLAGGHTGELFF	TGTGCCAGCAGCCTCGCGGGGGGCCACACCGGGGAGCTGTTTTTT	TRBV7-2	few	TRBJ2-2	TRBD2
CAITASGGTDTQYF	TGTGCCATCACGGCTAGCGGGGGTACGGATACGCAGTATTTT	TRBV10-3	NA	TRBJ2-3	TRBD2
CASSYSSKAGDGYTF	TGTGCCAGCAGTTACTCGAGTAAGGCAGGGGATGGCTACACCTTC	TRBV6-6	NA	TRBJ1-2	NA
CASSLGGTGTASGNTIYF	TGTGCCAGCAGCTTAGGGGGTACCGGGACAGCCTCTGGAAACACCATATATTTT	TRBV11-2	NA	TRBJ1-3	TRBD1
CASRSPTGELYYGYTF	TGTGCCAGTCGTTCCCCTACAGGGGAGCTTTACTATGGCTACACCTTC	TRBV19	NA	TRBJ1-2	TRBD1
CASRDSFSYEQYF	TGTGCCAGCCGGGACAGTTTCTCCTACGAGCAGTACTTC	TRBV19	NA	TRBJ2-7	TRBD1
CASSLGKGLAGVGDEQFF	TGTGCCAGCAGCTTAGGTAAGGGACTAGCGGGGGTGGGAGATGAGCAGTTCTTC	TRBV7-2	NA	TRBJ2-1	TRBD2
CASSLEWGGTDTQYF	TGCGCCAGCAGCTTGGAGTGGGGGGGCACAGATACGCAGTATTTT	TRBV5-1	NA	TRBJ2-3	NA
CASTQGAGNQPQHF	TGCGCCAGCACCCAGGGTGCGGGCAATCAGCCCCAGCATTTT	TRBV4-1	NA	TRBJ1-5	NA
CASRTSGGQETQYF	TGTGCCAGCAGAACTAGCGGGGGGCAAGAGACCCAGTACTTC	TRBV6-6	NA	TRBJ2-5	TRBD2
CASSAQRGTVNSPLHF	TGTGCCAGCAGCGCCCAGAGAGGGACAGTAAATTCACCCCTCCACTTT	TRBV9	NA	TRBJ1-6	TRBD1
CASRPSGGGGGAFF	TGTGCCAGCAGGCCCTCTGGAGGGGGTGGGGGAGCTTTCTTT	TRBV6-5	NA	TRBJ1-1	NA
CASRIQLLAGSYNEQFF	TGTGCCAGCAGGATACAATTACTAGCGGGGTCCTACAATGAGCAGTTCTTC	TRBV2	NA	TRBJ2-1	TRBD2
CASKDSFNYGYTF	TGTGCCAGCAAGGACAGCTTTAACTATGGCTACACCTTC	TRBV5-5	NA	TRBJ1-2	NA
CASSDLQGGKNIQYF	TGTGCCAGCAGTGATCTTCAGGGTGGCAAAAACATTCAGTACTTC	TRBV6-1	NA	TRBJ2-4	NA
CASSVDWGMNTEAFF	TGTGCCAGCAGCGTAGACTGGGGGATGAACACTGAAGCTTTCTTT	TRBV9	NA	TRBJ1-1	NA